This T cell receptor (beta chain) was profiled in a study of beta chain features in type 1 diabetes. General study findings and limits: PCR could preferentially amplify shorter templates, alike in patients and controls. TCRB CDR3 length was moderately but significantly reduced in all four CD4+ subsets of Type 1 diabetes patients. Fewer junction insertions and more nucleotide deletions appeared in type 1 diabetes patients. Whether TCRB rearrangement is influenced by HLA type was left unresolved in this analysis. Patients' naive, central memory and regulatory TCRB repertoires appeared more alike than those of healthy donors.

This clone was detected only a few times. Its target is not known. Other nucleotide sequences from this sample produce the same CDR3. The study reverse transcribed the entire isolated RNA, so it sequenced expressed TCRB transcripts. Clones were sequenced by immunoSEQ multiplex PCR, and TCRdb holds only the in-frame ones, with some missing. Here the sample spans almost 350,000 clones, roughly 9% being singletons. This CDR3 has 13 residues. Per germline, CDR1 MRHNA and CDR2 SNTAGT. V lost 6 bases, J lost 5 bases, and 11 bases lay in between. The chain recombines TRBV6-4 with TRBJ1-5; D perhaps matches TRBD1 (6 bases). The TCR was taken from a man aged 30-40 years with type 1 diabetes. Specimen: central memory CD4+ T cells from blood. This CDR3 is CASSEQGDQPQHF. CDR3 nucleotide sequence: TGTGCCAGCAGCGAACAGGGTGATCAGCCCCAGCATTTT.